The 14 T cell receptor beta chains below come from one sample, sequenced in a study of T cells in Graves' hyperthyroidism and ophthalmopathy. It was RNA transcripts that yielded the amplified TCR beta CDR3 regions. TCR CDR3 regions were first amplified by RT-PCR with HTBI primers. TCRdb called the multiplex PCR reads again in MiXCR, with one record for every CDR3 protein. The sample records approximately 410,000 distinct CDR3 sequences, roughly 15% being singletons. The sequenced sample was blood. These receptors all come from a man aged 18 to 35 with Graves' ophthalmopathy.

The chain links TRBV27 to TRBJ2-7, with 10 nucleotides matching TRBD2. With 5 bases clipped from V and 6 bases from J, the junction kept 7 bases outside the gene matches. CDR1 is MNHEY, CDR2 SMNVEV, per germline (reference sequence). CDR3 size: 14 residues. CDR3 sequence reads: CASSRLAGSIEQYF. CDR3 bases: TGTGCCAGCAGTAGACTAGCGGGCAGCATCGAGCAGTACTTC.

This clonotype was recorded many times. The chain has TRBV5-4 and TRBJ2-7; D unclear. Germline V lookup: CDR1 SGHNT, CDR2 YYREEE (reference sequence). V was trimmed by 4 bases and J by 8 bases, leaving 16 bases between them. This CDR3 is built from 13 residues. The CDR3 DNA sequence: TGTGCCAGCAGCATGGCTGCGGACCGCCAGCAGTACTTC. Translation gives CASSMAADRQQYF.

The chain recombines TRBV10-3 with TRBJ2-2; 9 nucleotides match TRBD2. V trimming: 0 bases; J trimming: 4 bases; junction bases outside the gene matches: 3. The CDR3 loop spans 16 amino acids. Per germline, CDR1 ENHRY and CDR2 SYGVKD. In DNA, the CDR3 is TGTGCCATCAGTGAGTCCGCGGGAGGGCCCACCGGGGAGCTGTTTTTT. It translates to CAISESAGGPTGELFF.

This clonotype was detected ten times or more. The gene calls are TRBV18 and TRBJ1-1; 8 nucleotides align to TRBD1. There are 15 residues in the CDR3. With 6 bases clipped from V and 3 bases from J, the junction kept 9 bases outside the gene matches. Germline CDR1 is KGHSH and CDR2 is LQKENI. CDR3 DNA sequence: TGTGCCAGCTCCCCCGGGACAGGAAGGTACACTGAAGCTTTCTTT. Translation gives CASSPGTGRYTEAFF. Looking up the rest from reference TRBV18 and TRBJ1-1 gives the full variable domain: NAGVMQNPRHLVRRRGQEARLRCSPMKGHSHVYWYRQLPEEGLKFMVYLQKENIIDESGMPKERFSAEFPKEGPSILRIQQVVRGDSAAYFCASSPGTGRYTEAFFGQGTRLTVV.

There are many counts of this clonotype. The J gene is TRBJ2-5, the V gene TRBV5-1; D uncertain. The V end was cut by 1 base, the J end by 5 bases, with 18 bases between. This CDR3 region has 16 residues. Germline V lookup: CDR1 SGHRS, CDR2 YFSETQ. The CDR3 loop is CASSLPGKKARETQYF. CDR3 sequence (DNA): TGCGCCAGCAGCTTGCCGGGCAAAAAAGCGCGGGAGACCCAGTACTTC.

This clonotype was found many times. V usage is TRBV11-2 and J usage is TRBJ2-7; 12 bases map to TRBD2. This CDR3 region has 16 residues. Germline V gene data show CDR1 as SGHAT and CDR2 as FQNNGV. The junction had 8 bases not matched to a gene; V was cut back by 5 bases and J by 3 bases. CDR3 DNA sequence: TGTGCCAGCAGCCCCCCGGGACTAGCGGGCCGCTACGAGCAGTACTTC. It yields the protein CASSPPGLAGRYEQYF.

This clonotype was seen at least ten times. The DNA of the CDR3 is TGTGCCACCAGTGATTTGGTTAGCCCCTGGGATACGCAGTATTTT. Its translation: CATSDLVSPWDTQYF. The genes are TRBV24-1 and TRBJ2-3; D is unclear. The CDR3 has 15 residues. Germline V gene sequence: CDR1 KGHDR, CDR2 SFDVKD. Trimming removed 0 bases from V and 6 bases from J, with 12 bases in between.

This clonotype was seen a few times. The gene calls are TRBV7-9 and TRBJ2-7; 9 bases are a match to TRBD1. This CDR3 contains 15 residues. Germline CDR1 and CDR2: SEHNR and FQNEAQ (reference sequence). Unmatched junction bases numbered 7, after V lost 5 bases and J lost 2 bases. The CDR3 loop reads CASSRRDRDTYEQYF. In DNA form, the CDR3 reads TGTGCCAGCAGCCGCCGGGACAGGGATACCTACGAGCAGTACTTC. The full variable domain, in which reference TRBV7-9 and TRBJ2-7 provide the parts outside the CDR3, is DTGVSQNPRHKITKRGQNVTFRCDPISEHNRLYWYRQTLGQGPEFLTYFQNEAQLEKSRLLSDRFSAERPKGSFSTLEIQRTEQGDSAMYLCASSRRDRDTYEQYFGPGTRLTVT.

This clonotype has at least ten counts. The V call is TRBV12-3 or TRBV12-4, the J call TRBJ1-2; D is undetermined. V gave up 11 bases and J gave up 0 bases, with 13 bases separating them. The CDR3 is 13 residues long. The CDR3 DNA reads TGTGCCTCCCAGCCCACATCTAACTATGGCTACACCTTC. Translating gives CASQPTSNYGYTF.

This clonotype was counted many times. The V call is TRBV12-3 or TRBV12-4, the J call TRBJ2-5; TRBD2 might be the D (5 bases). Trimming removed 2 bases at V and 0 bases at J, with 19 bases between. The CDR3 has 18 amino acids. The CDR3 sequence is CASSLPAPASDYQETQYF. The DNA for the CDR3 is TGTGCCAGCAGTTTACCCGCTCCTGCCTCGGACTACCAAGAGACCCAGTACTTC.

This clonotype was seen ten or more times. The rearrangement uses TRBV30 and TRBJ2-3; D is perhaps TRBD1 or TRBD2 (5 bases each). Germline V lookup: CDR1 GTSNPN, CDR2 SVGIG (reference sequence). The CDR3 has 14 amino acids. The ends were cut back, 3 bases at V and 2 bases at J, with 12 bases in the middle. This CDR3 is CAWSLRGPTDTQYF. The CDR3 nucleotides read TGTGCCTGGAGCCTCCGGGGCCCCACAGATACGCAGTATTTT.

This clonotype appeared many times. The CDR3 DNA reads as TGTGCCAGCAGTGAATGGGAGGTTACTGAAGCTTTCTTT. Its translation is CASSEWEVTEAFF. The rearrangement uses TRBV25-1 and TRBJ1-1, with unresolved D. The CDR3 is made up of 13 amino acids. With 1 base removed from V and 5 bases from J, the gap between germline ends came to 8 bases. Germline assignment: CDR1 MGHDK and CDR2 SYGVNS.

The table lists this clonotype with many counts. This chain links TRBV2 with TRBJ1-5; D unresolved. CDR1 is SNHLY and CDR2 is FYNNEI in the germline V gene. V was shortened by 8 bases and J by 5 bases, with 13 bases between the two germline ends. The CDR3 spans 13 residues. CDR3 bases: TGTGCCAGCGGTTTTTTAGGTGATCAGCCCCAGCATTTT. Its protein is CASGFLGDQPQHF.

This clonotype was seen at least ten times. V gene TRBV6-5 combines with J gene TRBJ2-7, with 7 bases that match TRBD1. Germline CDR1 is MNHEY and CDR2 is SVGAGI. With 2 bases clipped from V and 2 bases from J, the junction kept 6 bases outside the gene matches. CDR3 length: 15 amino acids. The CDR3 DNA is TGTGCCAGCAGTTACAACCGGGACAGTCCCTACGAGCAGTACTTC. This sequence encodes CASSYNRDSPYEQYF.